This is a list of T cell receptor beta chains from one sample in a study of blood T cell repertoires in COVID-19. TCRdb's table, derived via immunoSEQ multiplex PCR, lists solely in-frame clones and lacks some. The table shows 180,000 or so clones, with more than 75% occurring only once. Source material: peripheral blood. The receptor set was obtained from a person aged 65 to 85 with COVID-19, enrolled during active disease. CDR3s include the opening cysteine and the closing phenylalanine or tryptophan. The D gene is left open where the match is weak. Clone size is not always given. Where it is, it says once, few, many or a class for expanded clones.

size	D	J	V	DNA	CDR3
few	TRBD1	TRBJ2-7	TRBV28	TGTGCCAGCAGTATTACAGGGGTCTACGAGCAGTACTTC	CASSITGVYEQYF
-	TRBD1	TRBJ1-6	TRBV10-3	TGTGCCATCAGTACCCCCGGGACAGGGAATTCACCCCTCCACTTT	CAISTPGTGNSPLHF
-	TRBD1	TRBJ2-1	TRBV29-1	TGCAGCGTTGAAGGAGATTCCGGGACAGGGGCCTACAATGAGCAGTTCTTC	CSVEGDSGTGAYNEQFF
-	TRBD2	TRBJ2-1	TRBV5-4	TGTGCCAGCAGCTTGCTAGCGGGAGCTTATGAGCAGTTCTTC	CASSLLAGAYEQFF
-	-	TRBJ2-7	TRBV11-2	TGTGCCAGCAGCTTTTCTGGGCCCGGCTCCTACGAGCAGTACTTC	CASSFSGPGSYEQYF
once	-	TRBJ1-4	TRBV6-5	TGTGCCAGCGCGCTGCGAGCGGCTAATGAAAAACTGTTTTTT	CASALRAANEKLFF
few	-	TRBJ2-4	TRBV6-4	TGTGCCAGCAGTCCTGACCCGGCCGGGGCCAAAAACATTCAGTACTTC	CASSPDPAGAKNIQYF
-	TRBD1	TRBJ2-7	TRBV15	TGTGCCACCAGCAGAGCCCCGCTGGGACAGGGGACATACGAGCAGTACTTC	CATSRAPLGQGTYEQYF
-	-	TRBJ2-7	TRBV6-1	TGTGCCAGCAGTGAACGAAGCGGGTTTACCCTCAACTCCTACGAGCAGTACTTC	CASSERSGFTLNSYEQYF
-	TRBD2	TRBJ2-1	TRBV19	TGTGCCAGTAGTATTCAGTTACTAGCGGGATTAGGTGAGCAGTTCTTC	CASSIQLLAGLGEQFF
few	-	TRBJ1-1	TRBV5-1	TGCGCCAGCAGATACGGGGACACTGAAGCTTTCTTT	CASRYGDTEAFF
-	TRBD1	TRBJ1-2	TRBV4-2	TGTGCCAGCAGCCAAGGTGTGGGACAGGGAGGCTATGGCTACACCTTC	CASSQGVGQGGYGYTF
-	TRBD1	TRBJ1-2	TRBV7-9	TGTGCCAGCAGCAATCGGACAGGAAAGGGGGAGTACGGCTACACCTTC	CASSNRTGKGEYGYTF
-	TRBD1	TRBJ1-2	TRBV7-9	TGTGCCAGCAGTCTACCGGGACAGGGATCTAACTATGGCTACACCTTC	CASSLPGQGSNYGYTF
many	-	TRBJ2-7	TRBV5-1	TGCGCCAGCAGCTGGGGGAAGGGAGGCTCCTACGAGCAGTACTTC	CASSWGKGGSYEQYF
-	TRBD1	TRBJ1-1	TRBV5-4	TGTGCCAGCAGCTTGGGACAGGGCCGCTCGAACACTGAAGCTTTCTTT	CASSLGQGRSNTEAFF
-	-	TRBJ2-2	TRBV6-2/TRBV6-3	TGTGCCAGCAGCACCCGAACCGGGAACACCGGGGAGCTGTTTTTT	CASSTRTGNTGELFF
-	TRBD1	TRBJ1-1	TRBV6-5	TGTGCCAGCAGGCCCCGACAGGGGCTGAACACTGAAGCTTTCTTT	CASRPRQGLNTEAFF
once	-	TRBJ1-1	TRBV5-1	TGCGCCAGCAGCTTGGCCGGGGGGAGGACTGAAGCTTTCTTT	CASSLAGGRTEAFF
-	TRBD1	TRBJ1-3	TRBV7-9	TGTGCCAGCAGCCGACAGGGGGCGGCTGGAAACACCATATATTTT	CASSRQGAAGNTIYF
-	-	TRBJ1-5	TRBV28	TGTGCCAGCAGGAATACGGGACACCATACTGAGCCCCAGCATTTT	CASRNTGHHTEPQHF
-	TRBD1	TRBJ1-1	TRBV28	TGTGCCAGCAGTTCGTATACGAGGGACAGGGGAAACACTGAAGCTTTCTTT	CASSSYTRDRGNTEAFF
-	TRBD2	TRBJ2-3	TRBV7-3	TGTGCCAGCAGCTCCCTAGGCGGGGGGCCGACAGATACGCAGTATTTT	CASSSLGGGPTDTQYF
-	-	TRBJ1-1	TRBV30	TGTGCCTGGAGTGTGAACAGTGGGACTGAAGCTTTCTTT	CAWSVNSGTEAFF
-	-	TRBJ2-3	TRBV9	TGTGCCAGCAGCCTCAAGGAGGGGAGTACGGCAACTAGCACAGATACGCAGTATTTT	CASSLKEGSTATSTDTQYF
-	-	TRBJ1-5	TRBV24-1	TGTGCCACCGGCGGTGGTGGAGGCCTTCAGCCCCAGCATTTT	CATGGGGGLQPQHF
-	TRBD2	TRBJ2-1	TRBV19	TGTGCCACGGAAGTCGGTAGCGGGGAAAACAATGAGCAGTTCTTC	CATEVGSGENNEQFF
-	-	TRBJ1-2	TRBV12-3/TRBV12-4	TGTGCCAGCAGCGTGGGCAGGGATGGCTACACCTTC	CASSVGRDGYTF
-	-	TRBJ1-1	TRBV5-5	TGTGCCAGCAGCTTAGCTGGCCGCGGGAACACTGAAGCTTTCTTT	CASSLAGRGNTEAFF
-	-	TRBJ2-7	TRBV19	TGTGCCAGTAGTATGCGCCCGTCCTACGAGCAGTACTTC	CASSMRPSYEQYF
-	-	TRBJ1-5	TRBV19	TGTGCCAGCCATGACGCGGGCAATCAGCCCCAGCATTTT	CASHDAGNQPQHF
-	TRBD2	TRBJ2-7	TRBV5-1	TGCGCCAGCATGCCTAGCGGGGACTCCTACGAGCAGTACTTC	CASMPSGDSYEQYF
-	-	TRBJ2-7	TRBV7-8	TGTGCCAGCAGCTTAGGGAGAACCTACGAGCAGTACTTC	CASSLGRTYEQYF
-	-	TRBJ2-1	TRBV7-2	TGTGCCAGCAGCTTAGGCCTAGCAAACAATGAGCAGTTCTTC	CASSLGLANNEQFF
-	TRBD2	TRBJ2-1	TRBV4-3	TGCGCCAGCAGCCAAGATCAGCGGGAGGGAATGGGGAATGAGCAGTTCTTC	CASSQDQREGMGNEQFF
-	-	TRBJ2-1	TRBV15	TGTGCCACCAGCGGCGACGGACTCTCTAACAATGAGCAGTTCTTC	CATSGDGLSNNEQFF
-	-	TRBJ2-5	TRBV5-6	TGTGCCAGCAGCACGCGCGTTGAAGAGACCCAGTACTTC	CASSTRVEETQYF
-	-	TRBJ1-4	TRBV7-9	TGTGCCAGCAGCTGGGACACTCCTAATGAAAAACTGTTTTTT	CASSWDTPNEKLFF
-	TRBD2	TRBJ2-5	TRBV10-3	TGTGCCATCAGCCAGGGACTAGCGGGACAAGAGACCCAGTACTTC	CAISQGLAGQETQYF
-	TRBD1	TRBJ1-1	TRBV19	TGTGCCAGTAGTAAGGACAGGGGAAGGACTGAAGCTTTCTTT	CASSKDRGRTEAFF
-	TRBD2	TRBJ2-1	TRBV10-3	TGTGCCATCAGTGGACTAGCGGGGGAGCAGTTCTTC	CAISGLAGEQFF
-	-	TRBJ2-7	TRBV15	TGTGCCACCAGCTTTGGCCCCACATACGAGCAGTACTTC	CATSFGPTYEQYF
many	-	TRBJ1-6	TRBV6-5	TGTGCCAGCCGGGGGGGCTTCGATTCACCCCTCCACTTT	CASRGGFDSPLHF
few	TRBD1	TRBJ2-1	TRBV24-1	TGTGCCATTGGGGAGACGTCCGGGACAGGGTCGACCAATGAGCAGTTCTTC	CAIGETSGTGSTNEQFF
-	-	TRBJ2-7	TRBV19	TGTGCCAGTAGTATAGGTCGGACTCACGAGCAGTACTTC	CASSIGRTHEQYF
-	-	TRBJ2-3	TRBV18	TGTGCCAGCTCACCTGGCTTTAGCACAGATACGCAGTATTTT	CASSPGFSTDTQYF
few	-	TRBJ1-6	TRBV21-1	TGTGCCAGCAGCCCAGGGGGGACAGGGGGCGATAATTCACCCCTCCACTTT	CASSPGGTGGDNSPLHF
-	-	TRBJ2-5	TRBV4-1	TGCGCCAGCAGCCAAGGGCTCAGGGATGAAGAGACCCAGTACTTC	CASSQGLRDEETQYF
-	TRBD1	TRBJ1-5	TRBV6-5	TGTGCCAGCAGTTACTCTGGGACAGGCAATCAGCCCCAGCATTTT	CASSYSGTGNQPQHF
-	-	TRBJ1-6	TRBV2	TGTGCCAGCAGCTTAAGGAGGAGCTCCTATAATTCACCCCTCCACTTT	CASSLRRSSYNSPLHF
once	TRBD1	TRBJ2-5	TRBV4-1	TGCGCCAGCAGCCAAGCCCCACAGGGGCGTGAGTCAGAGACCCAGTACTTC	CASSQAPQGRESETQYF
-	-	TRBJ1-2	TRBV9	TGTGCCAGCAGCCCCGGGAGAAGGGTAGATGGCTACACCTTC	CASSPGRRVDGYTF
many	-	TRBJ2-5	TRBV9	TGTGCCAGCAGCGTAGTGGTCAGGCAAGAGACCCAGTACTTC	CASSVVVRQETQYF
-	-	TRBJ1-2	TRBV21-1	TGTGCCAGCAGCAAAGAAGACCGGGACAACATCTATGGCTACACCTTC	CASSKEDRDNIYGYTF
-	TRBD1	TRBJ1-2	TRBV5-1	TGCGCCAGCAGCTTGGGGCAGGGGGCGGCCTCTAACTATGGCTACACCTTC	CASSLGQGAASNYGYTF
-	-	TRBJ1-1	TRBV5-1	TGCGCCAGCAGCTTTTTGGGACAACCGAACACTGAAGCTTTCTTT	CASSFLGQPNTEAFF
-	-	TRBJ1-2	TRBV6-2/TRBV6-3	TGTGCCAGCAGCTGGGACACCGCGTATGGCTACACCTTC	CASSWDTAYGYTF
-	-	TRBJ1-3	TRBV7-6	TGTGCCAGCAGCTTACAGGGCCCTGGAAACACCATATATTTT	CASSLQGPGNTIYF
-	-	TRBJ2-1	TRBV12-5	TGTGCTAGTGGTTCCGATACGAGTGAGCAGTTCTTC	CASGSDTSEQFF
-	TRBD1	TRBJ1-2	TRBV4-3	TGCGCCAGCACCAATCGGGACAGGGTGTCGTATGGCTACACCTTC	CASTNRDRVSYGYTF